The 10 T cell receptor beta chains reported below all come from one sample, sequenced in a study of post-analysis software for immune sequencing data. Study outcomes and limitations: TRBV segments more frequent in patients than in controls numbered five and included TRBV5-6, TRBV5-1 and TRBV20-1.

Which antigens these TCRs recognize remains unknown. The TCR beta cDNA libraries carried unique molecular identifiers. A single record per CDR3 protein comes from TCRdb applying MiXCR to the PCR reads. This table holds approximately 690,000 distinct CDR3 sequences, approximately 60% found once. Sequencing input: blood. The receptors shown here come from a girl aged 2 to 9 with multiple sclerosis.

The CDR3 region is CATSVQGWEQFF. Here the CDR3 DNA reads TGTGCCACCAGTGTACAGGGGTGGGAGCAGTTCTTC. The rearrangement uses TRBV24-1 and TRBJ2-1, with TRBD1 identical over 7 bases. Trimming at V came to 5 bases and at J to 10 bases, leaving 4 bases not matched to a gene. The germline V gene encodes CDR1 KGHDR and CDR2 SFDVKD. CDR3 size: 12 residues.

The rearrangement joins TRBV5-1 to TRBJ1-1; TRBD1 agrees at 8 bases. Trimming at V came to 0 bases and at J to 3 bases, leaving 1 base not matched to a gene. Germline assignment: CDR1 SGHRS and CDR2 YFSETQ. The CDR3 is 14 residues long. CDR3 coding DNA: TGCGCCAGCAGCTTGGTACAGGGGGACACTGAAGCTTTCTTT. Encoded protein: CASSLVQGDTEAFF.

This clonotype was counted between two and nine times. The chain recombines TRBV5-6 with TRBJ1-5; D possibly corresponds to TRBD1 (6 bases). Per germline, CDR1 SGHDT and CDR2 YYEEEE. This CDR3 is 14 amino acids long. Trimming pared 2 bases from V and 6 bases from J, leaving 12 bases between. This CDR3 is CASSFGGGGQPQHF. The CDR3 DNA follows: TGTGCCAGCAGCTTCGGGGGCGGGGGTCAGCCCCAGCATTTT.

This chain connects TRBV9 to TRBJ2-3; 7 nucleotides align to TRBD2. V lost 0 bases to trimming and J lost 1 base; unmatched junction nucleotides: 5. CDR1 and CDR2 (germline): SGDLS, YYNGEE. The CDR3 extends over 16 amino acids. The DNA for the CDR3 is TGTGCCAGCAGCGTAGCAGGCGGGAGCCGCACAGATACGCAGTATTTT. Residues: CASSVAGGSRTDTQYF.

This clonotype was observed a handful of times. V is TRBV20-1 and J is TRBJ2-1; TRBD2 matches 10 bases. V was clipped by 1 base and J by 2 bases; unmatched bases: 14. Germline CDR1 reads DFQATT; CDR2 reads SNEGSKA (reference sequence). The CDR3 spans 19 residues. CDR3 region: CSARVTAGGPRSPYNEQFF. Here the CDR3 DNA reads TGCAGTGCTAGAGTCACAGCGGGGGGGCCTCGTAGCCCCTACAATGAGCAGTTCTTC.

The chain combines TRBV5-6 with TRBJ2-5; TRBD1 might be the D (5 bases). This CDR3 comprises 15 residues. The V gene's germline CDR1 is SGHDT and CDR2 YYEEEE. The ends were cut back, 5 bases at V and 3 bases at J, with 17 bases in the middle. The CDR3 sequence is CASSSPTENKETQYF. The CDR3 DNA reads TGTGCCAGCAGTTCCCCGACAGAAAACAAAGAGACCCAGTACTTC.

This clonotype was observed once. The chain uses TRBV29-1 and TRBJ2-7; 8 bases fit TRBD2. The germline V gene encodes CDR1 SQVTM and CDR2 ANQGSEA. V shed 6 bases and J 7 bases; nucleotides not matched to a gene: 8. The CDR3 runs to 12 residues. Written as DNA, the CDR3 is TGCAGCGTCCTCCCGGGAGGGAGAGAGCAGTACTTC. Amino acid sequence: CSVLPGGREQYF.

This chain connects TRBV12-3 or TRBV12-4 to TRBJ2-5; 9 positions agree with TRBD2. The CDR3 totals 14 residues. V trimming: 8 bases; J trimming: 3 bases; junction bases outside the gene matches: 7. The CDR3 region is CASGNSGGKETQYF. DNA for the CDR3: TGTGCCAGCGGGAATAGCGGGGGCAAAGAGACCCAGTACTTC.

This clonotype was counted a few times. V usage is TRBV6-1 and J usage is TRBJ2-6; D is perhaps TRBD2 (5 bases). There are 18 residues in the CDR3. Germline V gene lookup returns CDR1 MNHNS and CDR2 SASEGT. The V end was cut by 1 base, the J end by 0 bases, with 13 bases between. CDR3 bases: TGTGCCAGCAGTGAAGGAGGAGGATACCCCTCTGGGGCCAACGTCCTGACTTTC. This sequence encodes CASSEGGGYPSGANVLTF.

There are a few counts of this clonotype. The chain has TRBV5-6 and TRBJ2-3; 12 nucleotides align to TRBD1. Losses at the gene ends were 5 bases for V and 6 bases for J; bases not matched to a gene: 7. Germline V CDR1 and CDR2: SGHDT, YYEEEE. This CDR3 region has 15 residues. The CDR3 here is CASSPGTGGADTQYF. The CDR3 nucleotides are TGTGCCAGCAGTCCCGGGACAGGGGGCGCGGATACGCAGTATTTT.